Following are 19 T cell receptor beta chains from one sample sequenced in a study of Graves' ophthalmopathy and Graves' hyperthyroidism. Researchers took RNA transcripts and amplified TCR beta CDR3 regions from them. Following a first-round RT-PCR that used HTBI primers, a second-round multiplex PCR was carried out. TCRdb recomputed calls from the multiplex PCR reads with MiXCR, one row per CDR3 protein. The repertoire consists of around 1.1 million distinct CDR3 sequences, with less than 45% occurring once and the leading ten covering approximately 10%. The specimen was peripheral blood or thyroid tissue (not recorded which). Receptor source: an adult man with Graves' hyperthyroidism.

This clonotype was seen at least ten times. In DNA form, the CDR3 reads TGTGCCACCTCAGGGGGCGCAACTTATGGCTACACCTTC. It encodes CATSGGATYGYTF. V is TRBV19 and J is TRBJ1-2, with TRBD1 matching 8 bases. Trimming took 10 bases from V and 5 from J; bases not matched to a gene: 9. CDR3 length equals 13 residues. Germline V gene data show CDR1 as LNHDA and CDR2 as SQIVND (reference sequence). The entire variable domain, with the rest obtained from reference TRBV19 and TRBJ1-2, is as follows: DGGITQSPKYLFRKEGQNVTLSCEQNLNHDAMYWYRQDPGQGLRLIYYSQIVNDFQKGDIAEGYSVSREKKESFPLTVTSAQKNPTAFYLCATSGGATYGYTFGSGTRLTVV.

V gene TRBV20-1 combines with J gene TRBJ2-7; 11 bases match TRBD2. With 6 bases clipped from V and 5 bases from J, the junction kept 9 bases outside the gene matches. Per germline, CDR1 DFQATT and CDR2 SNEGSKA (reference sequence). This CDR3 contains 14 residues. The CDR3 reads CSATPLAGVDEQYF. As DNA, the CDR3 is TGCAGTGCCACCCCACTAGCGGGAGTGGACGAGCAGTACTTC.

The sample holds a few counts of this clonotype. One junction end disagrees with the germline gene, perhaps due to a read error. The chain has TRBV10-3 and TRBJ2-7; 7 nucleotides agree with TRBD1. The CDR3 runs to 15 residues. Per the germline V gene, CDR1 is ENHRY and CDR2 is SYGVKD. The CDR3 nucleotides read TGTGCCAGCAGTCGACAGGGACAGAGTAGCTACGAGCAGTACTTC. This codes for CASSRQGQSSYEQYF.

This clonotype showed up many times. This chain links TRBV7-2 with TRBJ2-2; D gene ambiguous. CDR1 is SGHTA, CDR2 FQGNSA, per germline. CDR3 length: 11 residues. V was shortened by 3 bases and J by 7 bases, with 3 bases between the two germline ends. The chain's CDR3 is CASSFHGELFF. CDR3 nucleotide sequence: TGTGCCAGCAGCTTCCACGGGGAGCTGTTTTTT.

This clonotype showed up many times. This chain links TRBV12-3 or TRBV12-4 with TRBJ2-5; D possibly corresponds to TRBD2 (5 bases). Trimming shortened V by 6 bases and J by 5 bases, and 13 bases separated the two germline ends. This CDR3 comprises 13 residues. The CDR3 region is CASSKTSGETQYF. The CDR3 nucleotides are TGTGCCAGCAGCAAAACTAGTGGGGAGACCCAGTACTTC.

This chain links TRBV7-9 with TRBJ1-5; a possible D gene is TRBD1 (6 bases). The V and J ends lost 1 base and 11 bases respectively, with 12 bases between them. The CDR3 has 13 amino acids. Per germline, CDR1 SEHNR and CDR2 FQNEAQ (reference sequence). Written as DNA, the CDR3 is TGTGCCAGCAGCTTAGAACCGGACAGTACCCAGCATTTT. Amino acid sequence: CASSLEPDSTQHF. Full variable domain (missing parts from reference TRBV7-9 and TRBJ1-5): DTGVSQNPRHKITKRGQNVTFRCDPISEHNRLYWYRQTLGQGPEFLTYFQNEAQLEKSRLLSDRFSAERPKGSFSTLEIQRTEQGDSAMYLCASSLEPDSTQHFGDGTRLSIL.

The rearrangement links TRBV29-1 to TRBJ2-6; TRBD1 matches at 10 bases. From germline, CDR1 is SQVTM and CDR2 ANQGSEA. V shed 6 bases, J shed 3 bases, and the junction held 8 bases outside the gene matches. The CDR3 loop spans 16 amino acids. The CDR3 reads CSVTWTGGDGANVLTF. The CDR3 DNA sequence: TGCAGCGTCACCTGGACAGGGGGTGATGGGGCCAACGTCCTGACTTTC.

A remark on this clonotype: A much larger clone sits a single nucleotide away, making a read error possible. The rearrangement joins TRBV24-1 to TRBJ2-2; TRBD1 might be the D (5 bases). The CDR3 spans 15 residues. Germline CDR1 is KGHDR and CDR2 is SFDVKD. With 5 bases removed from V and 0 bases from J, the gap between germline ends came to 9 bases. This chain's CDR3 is CATSAVGPNTGELFF. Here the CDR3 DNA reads TGTGCCACCAGTGCGGTGGGGCCGAACACCGGGGAGCTGTTTTTT.

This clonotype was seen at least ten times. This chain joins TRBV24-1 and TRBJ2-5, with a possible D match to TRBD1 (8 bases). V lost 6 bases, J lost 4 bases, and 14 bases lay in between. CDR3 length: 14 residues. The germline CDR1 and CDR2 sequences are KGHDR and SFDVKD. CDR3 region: CATSPTGEGETQYF. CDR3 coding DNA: TGTGCCACCAGTCCGACAGGGGAGGGAGAGACCCAGTACTTC.

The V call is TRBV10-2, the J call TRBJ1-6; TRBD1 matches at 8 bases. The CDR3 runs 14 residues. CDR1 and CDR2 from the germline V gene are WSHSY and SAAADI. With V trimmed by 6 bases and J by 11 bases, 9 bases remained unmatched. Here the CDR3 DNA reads TGCGCCAGCAGCGTTCGGGACAGGCTGGCACCCCTCCACTTT. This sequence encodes CASSVRDRLAPLHF.

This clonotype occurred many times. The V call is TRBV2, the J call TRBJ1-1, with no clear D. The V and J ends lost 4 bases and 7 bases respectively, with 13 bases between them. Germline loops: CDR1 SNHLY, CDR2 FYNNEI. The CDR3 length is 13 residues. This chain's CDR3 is CASSAEPKGEAFF. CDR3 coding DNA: TGTGCCAGCAGTGCCGAACCGAAGGGTGAAGCTTTCTTT.

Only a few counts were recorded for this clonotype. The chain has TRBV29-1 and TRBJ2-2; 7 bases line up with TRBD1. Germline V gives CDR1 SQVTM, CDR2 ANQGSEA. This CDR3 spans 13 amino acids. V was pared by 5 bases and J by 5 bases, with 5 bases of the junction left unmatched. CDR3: CSVTETGTGELFF. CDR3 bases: TGCAGCGTTACTGAGACAGGGACCGGGGAGCTGTTTTTT.

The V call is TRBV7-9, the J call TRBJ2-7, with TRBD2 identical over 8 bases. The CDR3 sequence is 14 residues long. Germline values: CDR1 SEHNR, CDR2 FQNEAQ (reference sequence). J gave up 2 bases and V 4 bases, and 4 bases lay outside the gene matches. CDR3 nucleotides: TGTGCCAGCAGCTACGCGGGAGGCGCCTACGAGCAGTACTTC. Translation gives CASSYAGGAYEQYF. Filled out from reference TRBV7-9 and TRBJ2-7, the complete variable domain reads DTGVSQNPRHKITKRGQNVTFRCDPISEHNRLYWYRQTLGQGPEFLTYFQNEAQLEKSRLLSDRFSAERPKGSFSTLEIQRTEQGDSAMYLCASSYAGGAYEQYFGPGTRLTVT.

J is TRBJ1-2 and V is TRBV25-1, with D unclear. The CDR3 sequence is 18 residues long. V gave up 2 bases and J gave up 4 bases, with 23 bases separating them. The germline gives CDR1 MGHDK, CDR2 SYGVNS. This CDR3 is CASSERGIGQGQAYGYTF. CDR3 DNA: TGTGCCAGCAGTGAAAGAGGGATCGGTCAAGGGCAAGCCTATGGCTACACCTTC.

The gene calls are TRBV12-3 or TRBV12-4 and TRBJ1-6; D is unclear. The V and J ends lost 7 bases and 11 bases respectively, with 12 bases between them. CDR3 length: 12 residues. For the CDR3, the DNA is TGTGCCAGCACCCGAGGCGTCCCACCCCTCCACTTT. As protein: CASTRGVPPLHF.

The CDR3 protein is CASSELGGTTQYF. DNA of the CDR3: TGTGCCAGCAGTGAACTCGGTGGGACTACGCAGTATTTT. V gene TRBV25-1 combines with J gene TRBJ2-3; possibly TRBD1 or TRBD2 for D (5 bases each). CDR3 length: 13 residues. V lost 2 bases to trimming and J lost 8 bases, with 11 bases between them. The V gene's germline CDR1 is MGHDK and CDR2 SYGVNS. Full variable domain (rest looked up from reference TRBV25-1 and TRBJ2-3): EADIYQTPRYLVIGTGKKITLECSQTMGHDKMYWYQQDPGMELHLIHYSYGVNSTEKGDLSSESTVSRIRTEHFPLTLESARPSHTSQYLCASSELGGTTQYFGPGTRLTVL.

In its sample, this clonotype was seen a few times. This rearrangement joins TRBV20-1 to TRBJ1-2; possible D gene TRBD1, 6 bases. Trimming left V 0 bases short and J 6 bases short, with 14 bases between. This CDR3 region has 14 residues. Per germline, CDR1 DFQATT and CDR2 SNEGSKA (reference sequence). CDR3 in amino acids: CSARDEDRLDGYTF. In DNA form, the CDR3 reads TGCAGTGCTAGAGACGAAGACAGGTTGGATGGCTACACCTTC.

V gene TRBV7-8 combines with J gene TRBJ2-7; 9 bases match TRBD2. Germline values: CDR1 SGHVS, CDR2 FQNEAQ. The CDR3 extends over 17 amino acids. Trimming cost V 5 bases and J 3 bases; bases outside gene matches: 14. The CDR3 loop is CASSVEIAGEPYYEQYF. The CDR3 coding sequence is TGTGCCAGCAGCGTTGAAATAGCGGGAGAACCTTACTACGAGCAGTACTTC.

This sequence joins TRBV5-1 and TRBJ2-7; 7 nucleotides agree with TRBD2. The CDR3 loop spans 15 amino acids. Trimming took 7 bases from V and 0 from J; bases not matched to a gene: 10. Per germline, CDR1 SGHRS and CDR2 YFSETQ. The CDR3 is CASGRAGESSYEQYF. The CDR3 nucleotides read TGCGCCAGCGGAAGGGCGGGAGAGAGCTCCTACGAGCAGTACTTC.